The 30 T cell receptor beta chains reported below all come from one sample, sequenced in a study of blood T cells in healthy people across ages. A J-beta primer mix and a sample-barcoded 5' primer were used in a second PCR of about 7 to 12 cycles. Via MiXCR, TCRdb re-called the 5' RACE reads, giving one row per CDR3 protein. Among 1.6 million or so distinct CDR3 sequences, almost 35% were seen once, and the ten largest hold approximately 10%. The specimen was blood. The receptors stem from a woman aged 25 to 39 in good health.

The chain uses TRBV12-5 and TRBJ2-3; TRBD2 aligns across 11 bases. The CDR3 covers 16 residues. Germline trimming cut 1 base from V and 2 bases from J; bases unmatched to any gene: 2. CDR1 is LGHNT and CDR2 is FRNRAP in the germline V gene. The CDR3 DNA reads TGTGCTAGTGGTTTGGGGGGACTAGCGGACACAGATACGCAGTATTTT. As protein: CASGLGGLADTDTQYF.

The chain is built from TRBV6-5 and TRBJ2-7, with D maybe TRBD2 (6 bases). Germline CDR1 is MNHEY and CDR2 is SVGAGI. V was shortened by 2 bases and J by 2 bases, with 13 bases between the two germline ends. The length of the CDR3 is 15 residues. The CDR3 protein is CASSYGGTATYEQYF. CDR3 sequence (DNA): TGTGCCAGCAGTTACGGGGGGACCGCCACCTACGAGCAGTACTTC.

This rearrangement joins TRBV28 to TRBJ2-4; weak D call: TRBD2 (7 bases). The closer fit of TRBJ2-7 to the DNA end suggests the J call may be wrong. Germline V gene sequence: CDR1 MDHEN, CDR2 SYDVKM. The CDR3 has 18 amino acids. The CDR3 sequence: CASSFVHLGGRVTYEQYF. CDR3 sequence (DNA): TGTGCCAGCAGTTTCGTTCACTTGGGGGGGCGGGTGACCTACGAGCAGTACTTC.

With respect to this clonotype: Being one base from a much bigger clone, this may be a read error. The CDR3 here is CVSSVASGGYEQYF. The DNA for the CDR3 is TGTGTCAGCAGCGTAGCTTCGGGGGGCTACGAGCAGTACTTC. The chain joins TRBV9 to TRBJ2-7, with 7 bases identical to TRBD2. The germline gives CDR1 SGDLS, CDR2 YYNGEE. The CDR3 has 14 amino acids.

The chain couples TRBV20-1 to TRBJ2-3; 11 bases map to TRBD2. V lost 0 bases, J lost 5 bases, and 10 bases stayed unmatched. Germline-derived CDR1 and CDR2 are DFQATT and SNEGSKA (reference sequence). There are 17 residues in the CDR3. The CDR3 region has the DNA TGCAGTGCTAGAGACCCAGACCTAGCGGGAGGTGGAGATACGCAGTATTTT. As protein: CSARDPDLAGGGDTQYF.

The chain uses TRBV4-2 and TRBJ1-4, with 8 bases lining up with TRBD1. In germline, CDR1 is LGHNA, CDR2 YNFKEQ. This CDR3 contains 19 residues. The J segment lost 7 bases and the V segment lost 4 bases, leaving 20 bases of the junction unmatched. In nucleotides, the CDR3 is TGTGCCAGCAGCCGTGATCAGGGGGCCCTCACTCCCCTGGGTGAAAAACTGTTTTTT. Amino acid sequence: CASSRDQGALTPLGEKLFF.

CDR3 sequence: CSAMGQRITEAFF. CDR3 DNA: TGCAGTGCGATGGGACAGAGAATCACTGAAGCTTTCTTT. This chain uses TRBV20-1 with TRBJ1-1; 7 nucleotides agree with TRBD1. Unmatched junction bases numbered 8, after V lost 6 bases and J lost 4 bases. CDR1 and CDR2 (germline): DFQATT, SNEGSKA (reference sequence). This CDR3 comprises 13 residues.

This chain connects TRBV7-9 to TRBJ1-2; D gene unclear. With 5 bases removed from V and 3 bases from J, the gap between germline ends came to 19 bases. Germline values: CDR1 SEHNR, CDR2 FQNEAQ (reference sequence). This CDR3 has 16 amino acids. CDR3 amino acids: CASSTQQIVMDYGYTF. The CDR3 nucleotides are TGTGCCAGCAGCACTCAACAGATCGTAATGGACTATGGCTACACCTTC.

This chain joins TRBV5-1 and TRBJ2-1, with 13 bases that match TRBD2. The germline V gene has CDR1 SGHRS and CDR2 YFSETQ. With V trimmed by 3 bases and J by 4 bases, 4 bases remained unmatched. The CDR3 covers 16 residues. For the CDR3, the DNA is TGCGCCAGCAGCTCGGTACTAGCGGGAGGGTACAATGAGCAGTTCTTC. Amino acid sequence: CASSSVLAGGYNEQFF.

This chain uses TRBV29-1 with TRBJ2-5; D unclear. The germline V gene has CDR1 SQVTM and CDR2 ANQGSEA. Trimming removed 2 bases at V and 1 base at J, with 17 bases between. The CDR3 runs 16 residues. CDR3 region: CSVENPPEPPQETQYF. The CDR3 coding sequence is TGCAGCGTTGAAAACCCACCTGAACCTCCCCAAGAGACCCAGTACTTC.

Many counts were recorded for this clonotype. The rearrangement links TRBV25-1 to TRBJ2-7, with TRBD1 matching 9 bases. The CDR3 consists of 14 residues. V lost 3 bases, J lost 5 bases, and 5 bases stayed unmatched. The germline CDR1 and CDR2 sequences are MGHDK and SYGVNS. DNA for the CDR3: TGTGCCAGCAGTGAGACAGGGGGTAAGGACGAGCAGTACTTC. It codes for CASSETGGKDEQYF.

This clonotype showed up just a few times. The chain is built from TRBV28 and TRBJ2-4; D uncertain. V lost 5 bases, J lost 10 bases, and 12 bases lay in between. CDR3 size: 12 residues. CDR1 and CDR2 from the germline V gene are MDHEN and SYDVKM. The CDR3 DNA is TGTGCCAGCAGTACCGGTAGGAGAATTCAGTACTTC. Translation: CASSTGRRIQYF. Together with reference TRBV28 and TRBJ2-4, the CDR3 gives the full variable domain: DVKVTQSSRYLVKRTGEKVFLECVQDMDHENMFWYRQDPGLGLRLIYFSYDVKMKEKGDIPEGYSVSREKKERFSLILESASTNQTSMYLCASSTGRRIQYFGAGTRLSVL.

The table lists this clonotype with a count of one. This rearrangement joins TRBV20-1 to TRBJ2-5; tentatively, D is TRBD1 (5 bases). Trimming stripped 3 bases from V and 1 base from J, with 9 bases between. This CDR3 has 13 residues. The V gene's germline CDR1 is DFQATT and CDR2 SNEGSKA (reference sequence). CDR3 region: CSASKGRQETQYF. The CDR3 DNA is TGCAGTGCTAGCAAGGGGCGCCAAGAGACCCAGTACTTC.

This clonotype has only one observation. Here the CDR3 reads CASGRGRRTSGGDNEQFF. The CDR3 DNA reads as TGTGCCAGCGGCCGTGGACGGAGGACTAGCGGGGGGGACAATGAGCAGTTCTTC. The rearrangement joins TRBV2 to TRBJ2-1; 15 bases line up with TRBD2. The CDR3 totals 18 residues. J gave up 5 bases and V 8 bases, and 13 bases lay outside the gene matches. In germline, CDR1 is SNHLY, CDR2 FYNNEI.

There are a few counts of this clonotype. The chain couples TRBV7-2 to TRBJ2-5; 10 nucleotides line up with TRBD1. This CDR3 is 16 amino acids long. Per the germline V gene, CDR1 is SGHTA and CDR2 is FQGNSA. V was clipped by 1 base and J by 6 bases; unmatched bases: 8. Here the CDR3 reads CASSLGGTGEGKTQYF. Written as DNA, the CDR3 is TGTGCCAGCAGCTTAGGCGGGACAGGGGAGGGGAAGACCCAGTACTTC.

The chain links TRBV7-2 to TRBJ2-2, with no clear D. The germline gives CDR1 SGHTA, CDR2 FQGNSA. The CDR3 spans 13 residues. Trimming took 4 bases from V and 4 from J, leaving 7 bases between them. CDR3 bases: TGTGCCAGCAGCTCCACTGTCACCGGGGAGCTGTTTTTT. It specifies CASSSTVTGELFF.

This clonotype has a handful of counts. V and J are TRBV7-3 and TRBJ2-7; perhaps TRBD2 as D (6 bases). Germline V gene sequence: CDR1 SGHTA, CDR2 FQGTGA. Trimming cost V 4 bases and J 3 bases, with 16 bases left between them. The CDR3 contains 15 residues. DNA of the CDR3: TGTGCCAGCAGCTCTAGACTAGTTATGAACTACGAGCAGTACTTC. It translates to CASSSRLVMNYEQYF.

The V and J genes are TRBV3-1 and TRBJ2-5; the match to TRBD2 covers 10 bases. V shed 4 bases, J shed 4 bases, and the junction held 3 bases outside the gene matches. Per the germline V gene, CDR1 is LGHDT and CDR2 is YNNKEL (reference sequence). CDR3 size: 14 residues. The CDR3 spells CASSPGTSAETQYF. CDR3 coding DNA: TGTGCCAGCAGCCCCGGGACTAGCGCAGAGACCCAGTACTTC.

This sequence joins TRBV5-1 and TRBJ2-7, with a possible D match to TRBD1 (5 bases). There are 14 residues in the CDR3. Germline-derived CDR1 and CDR2 are SGHRS and YFSETQ. The V gene lost 6 bases and the J gene lost 3 bases, with 16 bases spanning the gap. The CDR3 region is CASKISRDRYEQYF. The CDR3 DNA follows: TGCGCCAGCAAGATTTCCAGGGATCGCTACGAGCAGTACTTC.

In this sample, this clonotype turned up many times. The chain combines TRBV10-3 with TRBJ2-7; 7 positions agree with TRBD2. The CDR3 runs to 15 residues. CDR1 ENHRY and CDR2 SYGVKD come from the germline V gene. The junction had 9 bases not matched to a gene; V was cut back by 5 bases and J by 2 bases. CDR3 sequence reads: CAISSTGTTTYEQYF. Written as DNA, the CDR3 is TGTGCCATCAGTAGCACCGGGACTACAACCTACGAGCAGTACTTC.

V is TRBV7-8 and J is TRBJ2-3; TRBD1 is a possible D gene (6 bases). Germline CDR1 SGHVS, CDR2 FQNEAQ. Trimming shortened V by 5 bases and J by 5 bases, and 8 bases separated the two germline ends. The CDR3 length is 12 residues. CDR3 in DNA: TGTGCCAGCAGCCGGGACAAAGATACGCAGTATTTT. Protein product: CASSRDKDTQYF.

This clonotype has ten or more counts. This sequence joins TRBV7-9 and TRBJ2-7; 7 bases fit TRBD1. Germline V gene lookup returns CDR1 SEHNR and CDR2 FQNEAQ (reference sequence). The length of the CDR3 is 13 residues. V shed 5 bases and J 5 bases; nucleotides not matched to a gene: 6. The CDR3 here is CASSPTGSHEQYF. The DNA of the CDR3 is TGTGCCAGCAGCCCGACAGGGAGCCACGAGCAGTACTTC.

This clonotype was recorded at least ten times. The genes are TRBV7-3 and TRBJ2-3, with D possibly TRBD2 on 5 matching bases. The CDR3 runs 17 residues. The V gene's germline CDR1 is SGHTA and CDR2 FQGTGA. V was clipped by 7 bases and J by 8 bases, with 28 bases between them. The CDR3 spells CASMQEPGSLAFTTQYF. DNA for the CDR3: TGTGCCAGCATGCAAGAACCGGGGTCGTTGGCTTTTACTACGCAGTATTTT.

The rearrangement uses TRBV27 and TRBJ1-1, with D uncertain. The CDR3 spans 15 residues. Germline V lookup: CDR1 MNHEY, CDR2 SMNVEV (reference sequence). The ends were cut back, 1 base at V and 6 bases at J, with 15 bases in the middle. The CDR3 nucleotides are TGTGCCAGCAGTTTATTAACCGGTGGTAGCTCTGAAGCTTTCTTT. Its protein is CASSLLTGGSSEAFF.

V and J are TRBV12-3 or TRBV12-4 and TRBJ2-7; TRBD2 agrees at 11 bases. After removal of 5 bases from V and 4 bases from J, the junction contained 7 bases not matched to a gene. The length of the CDR3 is 15 residues. The CDR3 sequence: CASSGGGLAAYEQYF. The CDR3 DNA follows: TGTGCCAGCAGTGGGGGGGGACTAGCGGCGTACGAGCAGTACTTC.

This clonotype was observed a few times. CDR3 in DNA: TGTGCCAGCAGCTTAGACAATCCGGGACAAACTGAAAAACTGTTTTTT. This codes for CASSLDNPGQTEKLFF. V and J are TRBV7-8 and TRBJ1-4, with a possible D match to TRBD1 (6 bases). Deletions cut 1 base from V and 7 bases from J, with 16 bases between. The CDR3 consists of 16 residues. CDR1 and CDR2 (germline): SGHVS, FQNEAQ.

The rearrangement uses TRBV20-1 and TRBJ2-7; 8 nucleotides match TRBD2. V shed 2 bases, J shed 3 bases, and the junction held 6 bases outside the gene matches. Germline lookup yields CDR1 DFQATT and CDR2 SNEGSKA (reference sequence). This CDR3 comprises 14 residues. DNA for the CDR3: TGCAGTGCTAGACGCCCGGCGGGAGGCTACGAGCAGTACTTC. This translates into CSARRPAGGYEQYF.

Details on this clonotype: Relative to the germline gene, one junction end is altered; a read error may explain this. The chain has TRBV4-1 and TRBJ2-6; maybe TRBD2 (5 bases). The CDR3 contains 16 residues. The V gene's germline CDR1 is MGHRA and CDR2 YSYEKL. The CDR3 nucleotides are TGCGCCAGCAACCAAGATCCGGGATCTGGGGCCAACGTCCTGACTTTC. Residues: CASNQDPGSGANVLTF.

This clonotype was detected only a few times. The V call is TRBV18, the J call TRBJ2-5, with TRBD2 matching 14 bases. Germline CDR1 reads KGHSH; CDR2 reads LQKENI. Germline trimming cut 8 bases from V and 13 bases from J; bases unmatched to any gene: 9. CDR3 length equals 13 residues. The CDR3 DNA is TGTGCCAGCACTCCGGGACTAGCGGGAGAGATGTACTTC. It is translated as CASTPGLAGEMYF.

The chain carries TRBV10-3 and TRBJ2-4; no reliable D call. The DNA matches TRBJ2-7 better at its end, which makes the J call doubtful. CDR1 is ENHRY and CDR2 is SYGVKD in the germline V gene. This CDR3 is 14 amino acids long. The CDR3 DNA follows: TGTGCCATCAGTGAGTCTTTTGTGGGTTACGAGCAGTACTTC. Translating gives CAISESFVGYEQYF.